A selection of T cell receptor beta chains follows, all from one sample in a study of blood T cell repertoires in COVID-19. Clones were sequenced by immunoSEQ multiplex PCR, and TCRdb holds only the in-frame ones, with some missing. Among under 250,000 clones listed, about four fifths were seen once. The sequenced material came from PBMCs or T cells enriched from blood (not recorded which). The receptors shown here come from a woman aged 40-49 years with acute COVID-19. CDR3s leave out the opening cysteine and the closing phenylalanine or tryptophan.

CDR3aa | j_gene | v_gene
ASSQDPGGYNEQF | TRBJ2-1 | TRBV14
ASSQPKGAAF | TRBJ1-1 | TRBV6-5
ASSPYGERYSNQPQH | TRBJ1-5 | TRBV28
ACNRDRRITDTQY | TRBJ2-3 | TRBV30
ASSEARPNEKLF | TRBJ1-4 | TRBV6-1
ASSRGGEQY | TRBJ2-7 | TRBV28
ASSLGRAHEQY | TRBJ2-7 | TRBV5-6
ASSTTSFYGYT | TRBJ1-2 | TRBV7-9
ASSRGQQNTIY | TRBJ1-3 | TRBV7-2
TSSHLPRGSNQPQH | TRBJ1-5 | TRBV1
ASAGDYLYNEQF | TRBJ2-1 | TRBV5-1
ASSAGLAAGGQY | TRBJ2-5 | TRBV7-9
ASSPEVNSPLH | TRBJ1-6 | TRBV18
ASSLTLEGYT | TRBJ1-2 | TRBV7-9
ASIQGILYSNQPQH | TRBJ1-5 | TRBV21-1
ASSQEWAGQLGNTIY | TRBJ1-3 | TRBV4-3